The clone carrying this T cell receptor beta chain was counted between two and nine times. The data were taken from a study of response to subunit inactivated influenza vaccine. The J segment lost 4 bases and the V segment lost 1 base, leaving 8 bases of the junction unmatched. This CDR3 comprises 15 residues. In germline, CDR1 is DFQATT, CDR2 SNEGSKA (reference sequence). TCRdb re-called the RT-PCR reads with MiXCR, one entry per CDR3 protein. The table records some 800,000 distinct CDR3 sequences, over 20% of them present only once. The V gene is TRBV20-1, the J gene TRBJ2-5, with 8 bases fitting TRBD2. Sequencing used PBMCs from blood, obtained 4 to 6 days after vaccination. The sequence derives from a man aged 45 to 65 who received an inactivated influenza vaccine. Here the CDR3 DNA reads TGCAGTGCTAGAGGGGGTAGCGGGGTAGTAGAGACCCAGTACTTC. It encodes CSARGGSGVVETQYF.